This T cell receptor (beta chain) appears in the sequencing data of a study of spatial heterogeneity in lung cancer. Looking at the study overall: The library had UMIs, and each TCR and UMI pair averaged more than ten raw reads. Study outcomes and limitations: Compared with follow-up, resection was when ubiquitous expanded tumor TCRs appeared in blood more.

Comments on this clonotype: Its antigen is unidentified.

Time point indicated: sample taken at primary tumor resection. Sequencing of whole RNA from tumor, nontumor lung or frozen PBMC involved no sorting. The CDR3 spans 16 residues. From germline, CDR1 is LGHNA and CDR2 YSLEER. The V and J ends lost 2 bases and 4 bases respectively, with 15 bases between them. Individually, TCR cDNA molecules were each labelled with a unique molecular identifier. TCRdb re-called the 5' RACE reads with MiXCR, one entry per CDR3 protein. The sample lists 82,000 or so distinct CDR3 sequences, around 12% occurring once. The TCR originated in a male donor with early-stage non-small cell lung cancer. The gene calls are TRBV4-3 and TRBJ2-1; D may match TRBD1 or TRBD2 (5 bases each). The sample here was PBMCs, taken at surgery. The CDR3 sequence is CASSQTRDGYYNEQFF. The DNA for the CDR3 is TGCGCCAGCAGCCAAACCCGGGACGGATATTACAATGAGCAGTTCTTC.